The TCR beta chain under discussion was sequenced for a study of breast tumors, draining lymph nodes, adjacent tissues. Axillary draining lymph nodes of breast cancer patients supplied the node samples. This clonotype was counted ten times or more. Its antigen remains unidentified. TCRdb processed the multiplex PCR reads anew with MiXCR; each CDR3 protein has one entry. The sample contains hundreds of thousands of distinct CDR3 sequences, 32% of which appear only once. Study results and caveats: Tumor repertoires ranked between lymph nodes and nontumor tissue in diversity, with V and J gene preferences. The data were judged consistent with most tumor T cells coming from lymph node and expanding in tumor. Data only fit, rather than demonstrated, lymph node origin of most tumor T cells. Luminal-like breast cancer showed significantly higher tumor–nontumor repertoire similarity than basal-like.

The sequencing sample was made of axillary lymph node tissue. The sequence was obtained from a female donor with breast cancer. Some clones in this sample may be carry-over from other donors' samples.

The CDR3, as DNA: TGTGCCAGCAGCCCTTTAGCGGGAGTTGGCAATGAGCAGTTCTTC. Protein product: CASSPLAGVGNEQFF. This chain joins TRBV12-3 or TRBV12-4 and TRBJ2-1, with 9 bases that match TRBD2. This CDR3 is 15 amino acids long. The J segment lost 6 bases and the V segment lost 6 bases, leaving 9 bases of the junction unmatched.